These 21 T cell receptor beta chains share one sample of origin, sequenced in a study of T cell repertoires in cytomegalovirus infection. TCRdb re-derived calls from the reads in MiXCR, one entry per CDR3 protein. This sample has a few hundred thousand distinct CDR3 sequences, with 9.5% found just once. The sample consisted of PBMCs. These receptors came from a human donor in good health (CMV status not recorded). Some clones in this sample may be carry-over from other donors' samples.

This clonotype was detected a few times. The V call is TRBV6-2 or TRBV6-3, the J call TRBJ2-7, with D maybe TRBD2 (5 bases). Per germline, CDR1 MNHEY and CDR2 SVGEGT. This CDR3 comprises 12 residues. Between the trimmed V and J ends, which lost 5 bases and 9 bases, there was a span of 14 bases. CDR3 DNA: TGTGCCAGCAGTCCATGGACTTCCGGGCAGTACTTC. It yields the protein CASSPWTSGQYF.

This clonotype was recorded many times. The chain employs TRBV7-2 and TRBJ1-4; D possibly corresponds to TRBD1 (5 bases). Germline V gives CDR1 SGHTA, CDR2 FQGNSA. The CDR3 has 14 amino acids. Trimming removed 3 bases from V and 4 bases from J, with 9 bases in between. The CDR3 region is CASSFGDGNEKLFF. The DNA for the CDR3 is TGTGCCAGCAGCTTCGGGGACGGTAATGAAAAACTGTTTTTT.

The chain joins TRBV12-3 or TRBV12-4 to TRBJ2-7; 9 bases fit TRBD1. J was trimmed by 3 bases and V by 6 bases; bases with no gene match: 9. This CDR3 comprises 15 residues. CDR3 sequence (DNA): TGTGCCAGCAGGCCCGGGACAGGGAATATCTACGAGCAGTACTTC. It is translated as CASRPGTGNIYEQYF.

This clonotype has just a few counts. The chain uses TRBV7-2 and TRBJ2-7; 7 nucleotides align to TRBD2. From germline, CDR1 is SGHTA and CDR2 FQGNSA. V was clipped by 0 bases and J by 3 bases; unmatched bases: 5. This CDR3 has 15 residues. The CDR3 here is CASSLAGGPVYEQYF. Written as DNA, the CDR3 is TGTGCCAGCAGCTTAGCGGGAGGGCCGGTCTACGAGCAGTACTTC.

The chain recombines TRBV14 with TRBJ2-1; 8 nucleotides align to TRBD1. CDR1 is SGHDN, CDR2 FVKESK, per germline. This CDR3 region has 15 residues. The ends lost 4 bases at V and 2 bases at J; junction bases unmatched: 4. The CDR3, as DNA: TGTGCCAGCAGCCCGGACAGGGCTACCTACAATGAGCAGTTCTTC. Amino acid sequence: CASSPDRATYNEQFF.

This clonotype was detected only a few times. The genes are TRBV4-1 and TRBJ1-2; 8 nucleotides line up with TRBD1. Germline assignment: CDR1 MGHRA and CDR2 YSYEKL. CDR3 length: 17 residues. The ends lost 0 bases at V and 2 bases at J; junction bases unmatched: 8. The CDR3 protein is CASSQERRDRQNYGYTF. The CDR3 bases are TGCGCCAGCAGCCAAGAGCGCCGGGACAGGCAAAACTATGGCTACACCTTC.

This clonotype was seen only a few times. In nucleotides, the CDR3 is TGTGCCAGCAGCAAGTCCGGGACGGGGACTGAAGCTTTCTTT. This sequence encodes CASSKSGTGTEAFF. This chain joins TRBV28 and TRBJ1-1, with D possibly being TRBD1 (5 bases). The CDR3 is made up of 14 amino acids. Looked up from germline, CDR1 is MDHEN and CDR2 is SYDVKM. Trimming removed 6 bases at V and 5 bases at J, with 16 bases between.

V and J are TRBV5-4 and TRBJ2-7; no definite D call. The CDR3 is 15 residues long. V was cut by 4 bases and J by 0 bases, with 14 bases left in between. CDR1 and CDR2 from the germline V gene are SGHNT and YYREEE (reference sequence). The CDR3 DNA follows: TGTGCCAGCAGCGCCTGGGTACGGAGCTCCTACGAGCAGTACTTC. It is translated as CASSAWVRSSYEQYF.

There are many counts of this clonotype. The CDR3 loop reads CASSESGQGGNSPLHF. Here the CDR3 DNA reads TGTGCCAGCAGTGAATCCGGACAGGGGGGCAATTCACCCCTCCACTTT. V usage is TRBV28 and J usage is TRBJ1-6; TRBD1 agrees at 10 bases. The CDR3 runs 16 residues. Per the germline V gene, CDR1 is MDHEN and CDR2 is SYDVKM. V dropped 5 bases and J dropped 7; count of bases not matched to a gene: 8.

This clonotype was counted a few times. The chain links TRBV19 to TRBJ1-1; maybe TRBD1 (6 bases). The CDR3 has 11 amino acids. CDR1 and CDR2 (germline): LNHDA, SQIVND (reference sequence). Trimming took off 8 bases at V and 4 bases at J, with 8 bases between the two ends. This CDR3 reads CASGGATEAFF. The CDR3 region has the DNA TGTGCCAGTGGGGGGGCCACTGAAGCTTTCTTT.

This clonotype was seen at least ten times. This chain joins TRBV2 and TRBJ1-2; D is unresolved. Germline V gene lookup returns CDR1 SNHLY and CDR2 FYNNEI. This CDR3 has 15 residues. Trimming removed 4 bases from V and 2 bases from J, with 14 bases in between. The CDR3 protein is CASSVSGRANYGYTF. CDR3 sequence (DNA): TGTGCCAGCAGTGTTAGCGGTAGGGCAAACTATGGCTACACCTTC.

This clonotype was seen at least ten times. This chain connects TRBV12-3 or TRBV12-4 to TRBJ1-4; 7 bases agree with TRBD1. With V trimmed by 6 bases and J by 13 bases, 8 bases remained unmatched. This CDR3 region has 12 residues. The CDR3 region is CASSSQRTGLFF. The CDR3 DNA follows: TGTGCCAGCAGCTCCCAAAGGACAGGACTGTTTTTT.

CDR3 sequence: CSASDIAGGTYNEQFF. In nucleotides, the CDR3 is TGCAGTGCTTCTGATATAGCGGGAGGGACCTACAATGAGCAGTTCTTC. This chain links TRBV20-1 with TRBJ2-1, with TRBD2 matching 11 bases. Germline V gene lookup returns CDR1 DFQATT and CDR2 SNEGSKA (reference sequence). The CDR3 length is 16 residues. The ends lost 5 bases at V and 2 bases at J; junction bases unmatched: 8.

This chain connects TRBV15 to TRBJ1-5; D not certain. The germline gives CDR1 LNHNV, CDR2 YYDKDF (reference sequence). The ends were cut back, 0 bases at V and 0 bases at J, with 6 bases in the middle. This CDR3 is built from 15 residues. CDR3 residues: CATSREEYSNQPQHF. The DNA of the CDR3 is TGTGCCACCAGCAGAGAGGAGTATAGCAATCAGCCCCAGCATTTT.

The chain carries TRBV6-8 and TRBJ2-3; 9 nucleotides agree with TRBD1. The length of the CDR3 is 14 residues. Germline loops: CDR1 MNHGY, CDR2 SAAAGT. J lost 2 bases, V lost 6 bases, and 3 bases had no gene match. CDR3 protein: CASRQQGATDTQYF. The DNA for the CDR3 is TGTGCCAGCAGACAACAGGGGGCCACAGATACGCAGTATTTT.

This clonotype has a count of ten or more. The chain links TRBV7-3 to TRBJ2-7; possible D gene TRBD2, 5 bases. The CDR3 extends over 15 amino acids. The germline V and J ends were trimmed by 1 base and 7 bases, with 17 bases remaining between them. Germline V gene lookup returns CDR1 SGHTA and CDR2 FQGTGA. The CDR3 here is CASSLSSIRSGEQYF. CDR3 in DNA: TGTGCCAGCAGCTTAAGTTCCATTCGGTCGGGGGAGCAGTACTTC.

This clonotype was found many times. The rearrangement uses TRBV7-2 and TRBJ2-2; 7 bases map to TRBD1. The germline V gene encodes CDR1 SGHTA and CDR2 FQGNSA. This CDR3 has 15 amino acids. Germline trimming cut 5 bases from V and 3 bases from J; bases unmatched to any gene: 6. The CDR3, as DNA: TGTGCCAGCAGCGCGACAGGGTTGGACACCGGGGAGCTGTTTTTT. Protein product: CASSATGLDTGELFF.

The CDR3 is CATSMLGQSGANVLTF. The CDR3 bases are TGTGCCACCAGCATGTTGGGGCAGTCTGGGGCCAACGTCCTGACTTTC. V is TRBV15 and J is TRBJ2-6; perhaps TRBD1 as D (5 bases). The CDR3 contains 16 residues. The germline CDR1 and CDR2 sequences are LNHNV and YYDKDF (reference sequence). Trimming shortened V by 4 bases and J by 1 base, and 11 bases separated the two germline ends.

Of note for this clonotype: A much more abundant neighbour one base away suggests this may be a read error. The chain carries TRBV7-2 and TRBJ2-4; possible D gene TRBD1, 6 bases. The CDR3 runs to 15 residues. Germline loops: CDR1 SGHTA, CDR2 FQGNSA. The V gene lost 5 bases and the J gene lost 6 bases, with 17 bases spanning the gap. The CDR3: CASSTLGQGTNIQYF. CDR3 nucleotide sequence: TGTGCCAGCAGCACCCTTGGGCAGGGGACAAACATTCAGTACTTC. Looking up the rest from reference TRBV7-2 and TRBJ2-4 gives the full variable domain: GAGVSQSPSNKVTEKGKDVELRCDPISGHTALYWYRQSLGQGLEFLIYFQGNSAPDKSGLPSDRFSAERTGGSVSTLTIQRTQQEDSAVYLCASSTLGQGTNIQYFGAGTRLSVL.

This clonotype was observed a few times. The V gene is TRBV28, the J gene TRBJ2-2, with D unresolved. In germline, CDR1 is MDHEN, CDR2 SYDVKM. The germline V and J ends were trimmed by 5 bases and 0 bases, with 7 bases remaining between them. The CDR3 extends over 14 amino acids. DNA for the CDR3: TGTGCCAGCAGTCCAAGACCGAACACCGGGGAGCTGTTTTTT. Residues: CASSPRPNTGELFF.

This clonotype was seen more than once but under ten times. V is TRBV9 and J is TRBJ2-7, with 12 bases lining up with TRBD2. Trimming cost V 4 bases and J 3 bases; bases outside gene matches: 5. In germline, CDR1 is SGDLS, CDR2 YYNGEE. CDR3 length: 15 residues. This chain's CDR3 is CASSTRTSGNYEQYF. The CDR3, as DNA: TGTGCCAGCAGCACCCGGACTAGCGGGAACTACGAGCAGTACTTC.